The rows below give T cell receptor beta chains drawn from one sample of a study of CXCR3-negative and CXCR3-positive naive CD8 T cells. Following a re-call of the 5' RACE reads, TCRdb has one entry per CDR3 protein and lacks DNA. The repertoire table contains over 55,000 distinct CDR3 sequences. Sequenced input: memory CD8+ T cells from blood. These receptors all come from a human donor in good health. Some clones in this sample may be carry-over from other donors' samples. Each CDR3 is given with its conserved first and last residue. Expanded clones get a size class; other rows say once, few or many, or leave the size out.

abundance | j_gene | v_gene | CDR3aa
NA | TRBJ2-7 | TRBV29-1 | CSVDEGYEQYF
NA | TRBJ1-3 | TRBV6-4 | CASSDSGNTIYF
NA | TRBJ2-7 | TRBV29-1 | CSVEDRDNSYEQYF
NA | TRBJ2-1 | TRBV10-3 | CAISESRQRGDEQFF
NA | TRBJ2-1 | TRBV29-1 | CSVGRLSDNEQFF
NA | TRBJ1-5 | TRBV7-9 | CASSLRDTNQPQHF
NA | TRBJ2-3 | TRBV5-1 | CASRMELTDTQYF
NA | TRBJ2-2 | TRBV29-1 | CSVRQNTGELFF
medium-sized | TRBJ1-1 | TRBV4-3 | CASSHGQDGDTEAFF
NA | TRBJ1-1 | TRBV29-1 | CSVDGRLENTEAFF
NA | TRBJ2-3 | TRBV4-1 | CASSQGVDTQYF
NA | TRBJ2-7 | TRBV7-9 | CASNTMDRGIYEQYF
NA | TRBJ1-1 | TRBV9 | CASSLGENTEAFF
NA | TRBJ2-3 | TRBV21-1 | CASSDPEDRGSRDTQYF
NA | TRBJ1-1 | TRBV7-9 | CASSLDTEAFF
NA | TRBJ2-7 | TRBV5-1 | CASSLTGPTYEQYF
NA | TRBJ2-1 | TRBV6-5 | CASSYSGAQRNEQFF
NA | TRBJ2-2 | TRBV6-2/TRBV6-3 | CASRDNRVETGELFF
NA | TRBJ2-4 | TRBV27 | CASPPKWAAKNIQYF